This T cell receptor (beta chain) was captured in a study of CD8+ T cells in alopecia areata. Whole-study results and caveats: Mouse data revealed clearer TCR sharing than patient data did, a gap possibly tied to HLA. Clonality in lesional scalp, especially alopecia totalis/universalis, exceeded that of normal scalp. Normal skin contains resident alphabeta T cells, and these are also sequenced in scalp samples.

The CDR3 totals 13 residues. Trimming shortened V by 1 base and J by 0 bases, and 6 bases separated the two germline ends. CDR1 SQVTM and CDR2 ANQGSEA come from the germline V gene. cDNA prepared by RNA extraction and subsequent reverse transcription served as the template for sequencing. Generated by immunoSEQ multiplex PCR, the TCRdb table keeps only in-frame clones and is missing some. The repertoire holds a few hundred thousand clones, with roughly 50% as singletons. Remarks on this clone: Its antigen remains unknown.

The clonotype comes from a human donor in good health. This chain links TRBV29-1 with TRBJ1-1, with D unresolved. The specimen sequenced was CD8+ T cells sorted from blood. The CDR3 loop is CSVEGEVNTEAFF. CDR3 bases: TGCAGCGTTGAAGGGGAGGTGAACACTGAAGCTTTCTTT.